The sequence of this TCR beta chain was determined in a study of T cells in Graves' hyperthyroidism and ophthalmopathy. Absent ophthalmopathy progression within 18 months defined stable Graves' hyperthyroidism. RNA transcripts yielded amplified TCR beta CDR3 regions. Primed by the HTBI set, a first-round RT-PCR was run on the TCR CDR3. TCRdb analysed the multiplex PCR reads with MiXCR anew, one entry per CDR3 protein. The profile shows hundreds of thousands of distinct CDR3 sequences, about 14% of them singletons. The CDR3 runs 14 residues. Germline trimming cut 7 bases from V and 5 bases from J; bases unmatched to any gene: 13. Germline assignment: CDR1 SQVTM and CDR2 ANQGSEA.

The material sequenced was blood. J is TRBJ1-2 and V is TRBV29-1; 7 nucleotides align to TRBD1. The clonotype was recovered from a woman between 18 and 29 years old with Graves' hyperthyroidism. The CDR3 DNA is TGCAGCGGATGGACAGGCATGGAAGGATATGGCTACACCTTC. Residues: CSGWTGMEGYGYTF. Full variable domain (rest looked up from reference TRBV29-1 and TRBJ1-2): SAVISQKPSRDICQRGTSLTIQCQVDSQVTMMFWYRQQPGQSLTLIATANQGSEATYESGFVIDKFPISRPNLTFSTLTVSNMSPEDSSIYLCSGWTGMEGYGYTFGSGTRLTVV.